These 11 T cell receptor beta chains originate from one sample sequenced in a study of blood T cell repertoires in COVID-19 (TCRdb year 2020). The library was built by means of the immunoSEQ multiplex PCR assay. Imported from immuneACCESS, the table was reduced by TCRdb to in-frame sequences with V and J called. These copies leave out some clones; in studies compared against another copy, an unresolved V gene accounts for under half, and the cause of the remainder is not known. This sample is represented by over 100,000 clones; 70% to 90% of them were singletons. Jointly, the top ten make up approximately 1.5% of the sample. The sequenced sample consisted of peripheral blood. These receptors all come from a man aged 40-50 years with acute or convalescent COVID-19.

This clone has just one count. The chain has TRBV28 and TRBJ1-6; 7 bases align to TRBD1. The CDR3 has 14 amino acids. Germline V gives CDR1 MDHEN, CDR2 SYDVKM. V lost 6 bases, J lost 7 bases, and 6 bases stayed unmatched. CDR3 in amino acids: CASRPGTVNSPLHF. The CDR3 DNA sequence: TGTGCCAGCAGGCCCGGGACAGTGAATTCACCCCTCCACTTT.

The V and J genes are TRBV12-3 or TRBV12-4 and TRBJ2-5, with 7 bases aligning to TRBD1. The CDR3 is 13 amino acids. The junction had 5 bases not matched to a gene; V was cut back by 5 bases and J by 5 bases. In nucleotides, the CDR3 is TGTGCCAGCAGTCAAACAGGGGTGGAGACCCAGTACTTC. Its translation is CASSQTGVETQYF.

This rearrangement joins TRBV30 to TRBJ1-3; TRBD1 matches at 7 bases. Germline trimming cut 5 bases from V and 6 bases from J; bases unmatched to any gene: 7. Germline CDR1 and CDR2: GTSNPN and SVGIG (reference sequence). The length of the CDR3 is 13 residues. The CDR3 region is CAWDRENINTIYF. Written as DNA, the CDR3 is TGTGCCTGGGACAGGGAAAATATAAACACCATATATTTT.

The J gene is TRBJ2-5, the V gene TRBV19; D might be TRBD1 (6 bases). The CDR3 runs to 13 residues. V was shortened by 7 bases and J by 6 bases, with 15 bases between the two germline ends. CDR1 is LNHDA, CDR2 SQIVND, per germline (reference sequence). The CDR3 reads CASTGQGLKTQYF. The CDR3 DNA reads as TGTGCCAGTACCGGGCAGGGGTTAAAGACCCAGTACTTC.

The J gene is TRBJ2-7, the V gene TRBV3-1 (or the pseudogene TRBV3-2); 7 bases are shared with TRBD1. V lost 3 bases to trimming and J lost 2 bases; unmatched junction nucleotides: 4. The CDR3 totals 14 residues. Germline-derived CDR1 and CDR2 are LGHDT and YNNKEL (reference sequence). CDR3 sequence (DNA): TGTGCCAGCAGCCACCCCGGGACAGCCTACGAGCAGTACTTC. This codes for CASSHPGTAYEQYF.

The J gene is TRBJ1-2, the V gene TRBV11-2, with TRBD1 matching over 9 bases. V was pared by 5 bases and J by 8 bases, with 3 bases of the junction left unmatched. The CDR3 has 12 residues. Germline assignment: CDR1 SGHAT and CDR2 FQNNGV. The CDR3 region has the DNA TGTGCCAGCAGCCGGACAGGGGACGGCTACACCTTC. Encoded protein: CASSRTGDGYTF.

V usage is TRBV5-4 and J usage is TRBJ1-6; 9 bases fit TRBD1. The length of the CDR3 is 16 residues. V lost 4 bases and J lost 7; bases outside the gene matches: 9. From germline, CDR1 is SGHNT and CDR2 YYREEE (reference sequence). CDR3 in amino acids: CASSTGTGIRNSPLHF. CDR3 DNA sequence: TGTGCCAGCAGCACAGGGACAGGGATCCGGAATTCACCCCTCCACTTT.

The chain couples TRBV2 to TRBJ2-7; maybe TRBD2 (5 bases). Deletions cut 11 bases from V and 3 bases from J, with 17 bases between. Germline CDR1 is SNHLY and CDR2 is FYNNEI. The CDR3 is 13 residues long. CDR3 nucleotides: TGTGCCTCCTCCCCCACTAGGCACTACGAGCAGTACTTC. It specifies CASSPTRHYEQYF.

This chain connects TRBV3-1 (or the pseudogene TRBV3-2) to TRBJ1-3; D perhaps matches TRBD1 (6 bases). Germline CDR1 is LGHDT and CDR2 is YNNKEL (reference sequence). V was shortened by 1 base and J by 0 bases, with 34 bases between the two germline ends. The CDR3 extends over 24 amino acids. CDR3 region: CASSQVRPFKRDIHGVSSGNTIYF. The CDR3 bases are TGTGCCAGCAGCCAAGTAAGGCCCTTCAAGCGGGACATCCACGGGGTTTCCTCTGGAAACACCATATATTTT.

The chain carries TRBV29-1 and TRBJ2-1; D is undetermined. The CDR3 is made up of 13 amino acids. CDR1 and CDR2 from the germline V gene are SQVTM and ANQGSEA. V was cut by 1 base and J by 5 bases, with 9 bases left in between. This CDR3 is CSVEGPSNNEQFF. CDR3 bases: TGCAGCGTTGAAGGCCCGAGTAACAATGAGCAGTTCTTC.

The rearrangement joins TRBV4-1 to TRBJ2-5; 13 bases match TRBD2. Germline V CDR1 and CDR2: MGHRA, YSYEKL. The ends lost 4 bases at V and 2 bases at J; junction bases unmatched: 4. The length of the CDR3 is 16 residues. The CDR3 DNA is TGCGCCAGCAGCCCGTTACTAGCGGGGGGGCAAGAGACCCAGTACTTC. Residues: CASSPLLAGGQETQYF.